This T cell receptor (beta chain) was captured in a study of Ad26.COV2.S vaccination and SARS-CoV-2 variants. Study-wide findings and caveats: For non-spike TCRs, breadth in vaccine recipients resembled that in placebo recipients. Vaccinated individuals (as opposed to placebo recipients) had higher spike-specific TCR breadth. Overall T cell responses may have been underestimated by the analyses of TCR breadth and depth.

The assay was immunoSEQ multiplex PCR, and TCRdb's table has in-frame clones only and misses some. The sample lists roughly 320,000 clones, approximately 86% occurring once. About this clone itself: The antigen is not known.

Looked up from germline, CDR1 is SEHNR and CDR2 is FQNEAQ (reference sequence). Germline trimming cut 5 bases from V and 3 bases from J; bases unmatched to any gene: 4. The CDR3 runs 15 residues. Treatment reported: approximately 18 received Ad26.COV2.S at low or high dose, single or two shots; about 5 received placebo; per-sample allocation not given. Sampling was done on day 63 after the first vaccine or placebo injection. Aged 18-55 years, donor was enrolled in Boston around 2020. The V and J genes are TRBV7-9 and TRBJ2-1; the match to TRBD2 covers 10 bases. The source material was peripheral blood, sampled in a trial of Ad26.COV2.S vaccine versus placebo. This clonotype originated in a person aged 18-60 years who received the Ad26.COV2.S COVID-19 vaccine or a placebo. This chain's CDR3 is CASSISGGLYNEQFF. CDR3 DNA sequence: TGTGCCAGCAGCATTAGCGGGGGGCTCTACAATGAGCAGTTCTTC.